This paragraph reports one T cell receptor (beta chain). A second about 7 to 11 cycle PCR used barcoded and J-beta primers. Each cDNA was tagged by a template-switch adaptor containing 12 random nucleotides. One entry per CDR3 protein, called by TCRdb with MiXCR from the 5' RACE reads. The data contain roughly 1,000,000 distinct CDR3 sequences, about 23% of them seen just once; the ten biggest clones take up approximately 0.79%. Germline-derived CDR1 and CDR2 are SGHKS and YYEKEE (reference sequence). Trimming took 3 bases from V and 5 from J; bases not matched to a gene: 7. The CDR3 is made up of 15 amino acids. This sample is drawn from a study of blood T cells in healthy people across ages. This same sample was also part of a study on T cells of mothers and their children. From that second work: At a rate of approximately 1.5 ug per 15 ul, cDNA synthesis received all of the extracted RNA.

The sequencing sample was made of blood. This rearrangement joins TRBV5-5 to TRBJ1-5; 8 bases are shared with TRBD1. This receptor was obtained from a girl aged 2 to 10 in good health. In DNA form, the CDR3 reads TGTGCCAGCAGCTCCTTGGACAGGGTCGATCAGCCCCAGCATTTT. The encoded protein is CASSSLDRVDQPQHF.